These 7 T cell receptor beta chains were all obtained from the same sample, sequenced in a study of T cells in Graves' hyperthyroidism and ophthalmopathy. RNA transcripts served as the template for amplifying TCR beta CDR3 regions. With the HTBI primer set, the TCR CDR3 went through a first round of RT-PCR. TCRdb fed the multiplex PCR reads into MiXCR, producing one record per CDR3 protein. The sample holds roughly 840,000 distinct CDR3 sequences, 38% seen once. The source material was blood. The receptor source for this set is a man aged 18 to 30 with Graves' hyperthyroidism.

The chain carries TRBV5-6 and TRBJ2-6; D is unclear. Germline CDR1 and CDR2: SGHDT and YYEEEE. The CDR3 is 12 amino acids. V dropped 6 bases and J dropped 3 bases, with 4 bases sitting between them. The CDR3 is CASNGGANVLTF. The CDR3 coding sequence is TGTGCCAGCAACGGTGGGGCCAACGTCCTGACTTTC. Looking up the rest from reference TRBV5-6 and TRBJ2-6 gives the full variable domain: DAGVTQSPTHLIKTRGQQVTLRCSPKSGHDTVSWYQQALGQGPQFIFQYYEEEERQRGNFPDRFSGHQFPNYSSELNVNALLLGDSALYLCASNGGANVLTFGAGSRLTVL.

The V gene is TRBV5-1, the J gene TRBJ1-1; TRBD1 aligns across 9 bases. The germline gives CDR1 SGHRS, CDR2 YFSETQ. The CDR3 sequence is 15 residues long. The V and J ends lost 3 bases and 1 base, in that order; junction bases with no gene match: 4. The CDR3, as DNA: TGCGCCAGCAGCTCGGGGACAGGGCCGAACACTGAAGCTTTCTTT. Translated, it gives CASSSGTGPNTEAFF.

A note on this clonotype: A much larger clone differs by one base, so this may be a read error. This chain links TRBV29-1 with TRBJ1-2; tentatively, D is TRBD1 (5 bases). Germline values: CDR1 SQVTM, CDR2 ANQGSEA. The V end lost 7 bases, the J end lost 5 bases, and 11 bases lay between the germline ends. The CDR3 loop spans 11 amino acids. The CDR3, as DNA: TGCAGCGCCATCCAGGGTTATGGCTACACCTTC. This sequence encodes CSAIQGYGYTF.

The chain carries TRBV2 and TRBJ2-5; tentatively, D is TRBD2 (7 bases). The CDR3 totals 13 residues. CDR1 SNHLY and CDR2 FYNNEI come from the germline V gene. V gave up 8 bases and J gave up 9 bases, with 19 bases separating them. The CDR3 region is CASGGGGAWAQYF. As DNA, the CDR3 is TGTGCCAGCGGGGGGGGCGGGGCGTGGGCCCAGTACTTC.

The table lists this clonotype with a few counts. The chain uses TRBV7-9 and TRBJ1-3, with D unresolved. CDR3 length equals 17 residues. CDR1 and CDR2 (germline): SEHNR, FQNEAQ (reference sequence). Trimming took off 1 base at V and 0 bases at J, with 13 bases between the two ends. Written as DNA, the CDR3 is TGTGCCAGCAGCTTAGGAGAAAGACACCGCTCTGGAAACACCATATATTTT. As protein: CASSLGERHRSGNTIYF.

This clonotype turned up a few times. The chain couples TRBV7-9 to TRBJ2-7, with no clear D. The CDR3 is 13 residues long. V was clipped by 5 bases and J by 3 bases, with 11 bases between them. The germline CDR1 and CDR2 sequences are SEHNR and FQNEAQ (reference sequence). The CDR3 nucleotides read TGTGCCAGCAGCGACGGGTCCTTCTACGAGCAGTACTTC. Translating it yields CASSDGSFYEQYF.

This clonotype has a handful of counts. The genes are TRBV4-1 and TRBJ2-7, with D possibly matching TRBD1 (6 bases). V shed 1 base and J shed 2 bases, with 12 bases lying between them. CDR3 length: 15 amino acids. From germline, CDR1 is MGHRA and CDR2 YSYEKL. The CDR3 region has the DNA TGCGCCAGCAGCCAAGTAAGTGGGGACACCTACGAGCAGTACTTC. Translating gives CASSQVSGDTYEQYF.